This is a list of T cell receptor beta chains from one sample in a study of cytomegalovirus exposure and HLA in healthy donors. The data were produced by immunoSEQ multiplex PCR, yet TCRdb's version contains in-frame clones alone and is incomplete. Seen here are approximately 160,000 clones, roughly 85% observed once, and the top ten hold approximately 9.8%. Material for sequencing was PBMCs. The receptors derive from a man aged 18 to 30 in good health and CMV-seropositive. CDR3s include the opening cysteine and the closing phenylalanine or tryptophan.

TRBV10-2	CASSAGTGSVSYEQYF
TRBV7-8	CASSPRAVPDEQYF
TRBV10-3	CAISESRQGYEQYF
TRBV29-1	CSALPPSGRGETQYF
TRBV9	CASSPPLAGGGDTQYF
TRBV7-9	CASSLGGGLAGEEQFF
TRBV9	CASSEGTGAYSNQPQHF
TRBV10-3	CAISAQGEKLFF
TRBV7-9	CASAVPPWGGTDTQYF
TRBV7-2	CASSLNRATNEKLFF
TRBV5-1	CASSFQGDSNQPQHF